This T cell receptor beta chain was sequenced for a study of identical twins. Findings and caveats of the study: With abundant cord blood beta clonotypes, insertions were fewer; memory repertoires showed no such pattern.

Germline CDR1 is SGHRS and CDR2 is YFSETQ. Losses at the gene ends were 4 bases for V and 4 bases for J; bases not matched to a gene: 11. CDR3 length equals 17 residues. This clonotype was counted a few times. No antigen is known for it. TCRdb passed the 5' RACE reads through MiXCR, listing each CDR3 protein once. This table holds about 890,000 distinct CDR3 sequences, approximately 13% found once. These data were also reused for a study on yellow fever vaccine responses in identical twins.

This sequence joins TRBV5-1 and TRBJ2-3, with 11 bases fitting TRBD2. The sequencing input was PBMCs. The receptor comes from a young woman in good health. Here the CDR3 reads CASSIILSGGAADTQYF. The CDR3 DNA reads as TGCGCCAGCAGCATCATCCTTAGCGGGGGGGCCGCAGATACGCAGTATTTT.